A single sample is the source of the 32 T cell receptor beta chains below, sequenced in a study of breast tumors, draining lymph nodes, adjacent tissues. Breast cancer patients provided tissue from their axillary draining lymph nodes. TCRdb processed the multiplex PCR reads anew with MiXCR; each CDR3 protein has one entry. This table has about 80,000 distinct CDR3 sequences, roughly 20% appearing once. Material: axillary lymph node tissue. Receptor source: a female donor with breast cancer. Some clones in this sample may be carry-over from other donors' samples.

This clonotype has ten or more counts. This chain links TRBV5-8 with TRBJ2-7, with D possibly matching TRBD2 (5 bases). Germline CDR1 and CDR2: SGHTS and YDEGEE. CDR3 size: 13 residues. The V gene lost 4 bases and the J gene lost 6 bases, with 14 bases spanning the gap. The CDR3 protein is CASSTGPGLEQYF. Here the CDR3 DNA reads TGTGCCAGCAGCACCGGACCCGGACTCGAGCAGTACTTC.

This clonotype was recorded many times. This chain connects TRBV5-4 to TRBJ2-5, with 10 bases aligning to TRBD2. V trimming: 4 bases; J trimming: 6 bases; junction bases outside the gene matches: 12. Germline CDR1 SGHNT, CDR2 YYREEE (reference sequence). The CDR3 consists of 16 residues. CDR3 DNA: TGTGCCAGCAGCCCTCTGCCCGGGACTAGCGCTCAGACCCAGTACTTC. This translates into CASSPLPGTSAQTQYF.

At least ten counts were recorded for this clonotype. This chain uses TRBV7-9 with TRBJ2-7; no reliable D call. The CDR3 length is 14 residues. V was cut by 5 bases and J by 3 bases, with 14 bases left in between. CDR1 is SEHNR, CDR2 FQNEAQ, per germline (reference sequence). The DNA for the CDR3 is TGTGCCAGCAGCCCCCCCCCGCTTAACTACGAGCAGTACTTC. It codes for CASSPPPLNYEQYF.

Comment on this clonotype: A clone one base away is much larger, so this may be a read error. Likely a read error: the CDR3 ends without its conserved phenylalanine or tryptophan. The CDR3 nucleotides are TGCGCCAGCAGCTTGGGGGACGCTGGCTACACCTCC. As protein: CASSLGDAGYTS. The rearrangement uses TRBV5-1 and TRBJ1-2, with D maybe TRBD1 (5 bases). The V end lost 0 bases, the J end lost 7 bases, and 7 bases lay between the germline ends. Germline assignment: CDR1 SGHRS and CDR2 YFSETQ. This CDR3 is built from 12 residues.

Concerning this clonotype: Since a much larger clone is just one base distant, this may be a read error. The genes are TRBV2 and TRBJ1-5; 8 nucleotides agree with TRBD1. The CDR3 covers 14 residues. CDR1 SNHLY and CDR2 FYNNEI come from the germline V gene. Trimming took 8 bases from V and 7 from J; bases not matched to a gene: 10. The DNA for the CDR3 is TGTGCCAGCCTGGACAGGGCAGGAGAGCAGCCCCAGCATTTT. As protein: CASLDRAGEQPQHF.

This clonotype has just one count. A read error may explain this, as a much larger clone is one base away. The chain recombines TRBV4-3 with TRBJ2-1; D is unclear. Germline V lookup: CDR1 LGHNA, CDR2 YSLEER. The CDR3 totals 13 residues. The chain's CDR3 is CASSQGRVGERFF. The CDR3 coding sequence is TGCGCCAGCAGCCAAGGCAGAGTCGGCGAGCGGTTCTTC.

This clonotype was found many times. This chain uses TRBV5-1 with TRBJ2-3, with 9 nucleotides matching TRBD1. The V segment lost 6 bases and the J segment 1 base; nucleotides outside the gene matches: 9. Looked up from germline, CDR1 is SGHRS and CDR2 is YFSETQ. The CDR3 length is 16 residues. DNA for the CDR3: TGCGCCAGCACTCCCAAACAGGGGGCGGGCACAGATACGCAGTATTTT. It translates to CASTPKQGAGTDTQYF.

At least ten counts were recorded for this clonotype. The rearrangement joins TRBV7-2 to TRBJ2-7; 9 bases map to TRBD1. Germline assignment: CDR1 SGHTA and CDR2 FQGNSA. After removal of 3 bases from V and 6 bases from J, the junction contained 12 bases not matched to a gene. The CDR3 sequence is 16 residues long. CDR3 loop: CASSFQSGTGKGEQYF. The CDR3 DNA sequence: TGTGCCAGCAGCTTCCAATCCGGGACAGGGAAAGGCGAGCAGTACTTC.

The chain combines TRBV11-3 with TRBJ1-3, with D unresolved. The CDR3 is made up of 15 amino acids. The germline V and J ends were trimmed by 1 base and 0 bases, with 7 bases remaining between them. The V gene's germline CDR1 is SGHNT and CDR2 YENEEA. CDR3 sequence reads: CASSLGPSSGNTIYF. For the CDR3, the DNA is TGTGCCAGCAGCTTAGGGCCGAGCTCTGGAAACACCATATATTTT.

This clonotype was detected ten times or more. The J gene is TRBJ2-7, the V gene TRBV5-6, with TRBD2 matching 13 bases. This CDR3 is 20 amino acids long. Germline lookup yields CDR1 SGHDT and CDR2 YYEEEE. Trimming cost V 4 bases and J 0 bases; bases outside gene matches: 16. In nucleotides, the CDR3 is TGTGCCAGCAGCCTAGAGAGGACTAGCGGGAGTTGGTCCCACTCCTACGAGCAGTACTTC. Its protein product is CASSLERTSGSWSHSYEQYF. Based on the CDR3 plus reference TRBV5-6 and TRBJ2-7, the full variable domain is DAGVTQSPTHLIKTRGQQVTLRCSPKSGHDTVSWYQQALGQGPQFIFQYYEEEERQRGNFPDRFSGHQFPNYSSELNVNALLLGDSALYLCASSLERTSGSWSHSYEQYFGPGTRLTVT.

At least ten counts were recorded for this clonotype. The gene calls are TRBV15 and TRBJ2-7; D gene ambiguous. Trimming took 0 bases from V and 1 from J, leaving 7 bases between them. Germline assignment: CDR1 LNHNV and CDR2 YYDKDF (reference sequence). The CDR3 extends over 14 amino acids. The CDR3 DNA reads TGTGCCACCAGCAGAGACCACGCATCCTACGAGCAGTACTTC. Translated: CATSRDHASYEQYF.

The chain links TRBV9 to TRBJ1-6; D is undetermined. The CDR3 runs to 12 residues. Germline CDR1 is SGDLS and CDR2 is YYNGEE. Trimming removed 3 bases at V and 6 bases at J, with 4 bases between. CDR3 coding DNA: TGTGCCAGCAGCGGCAGTAATTCACCCCTCCACTTT. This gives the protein CASSGSNSPLHF.

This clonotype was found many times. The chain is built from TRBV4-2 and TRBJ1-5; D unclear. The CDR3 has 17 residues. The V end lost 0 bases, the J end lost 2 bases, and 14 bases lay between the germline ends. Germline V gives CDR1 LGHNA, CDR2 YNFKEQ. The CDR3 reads CASSQEFNGPRNQPQHF. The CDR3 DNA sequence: TGTGCCAGCAGCCAAGAGTTCAATGGACCCCGCAATCAGCCCCAGCATTTT.

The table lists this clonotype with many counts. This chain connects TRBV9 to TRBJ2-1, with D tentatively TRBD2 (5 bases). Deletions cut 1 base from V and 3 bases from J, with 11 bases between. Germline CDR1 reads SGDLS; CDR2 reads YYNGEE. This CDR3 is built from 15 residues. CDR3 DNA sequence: TGTGCCAGCAGCGTATTCAGCGGCGGCTACAATGAGCAGTTCTTC. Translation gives CASSVFSGGYNEQFF.

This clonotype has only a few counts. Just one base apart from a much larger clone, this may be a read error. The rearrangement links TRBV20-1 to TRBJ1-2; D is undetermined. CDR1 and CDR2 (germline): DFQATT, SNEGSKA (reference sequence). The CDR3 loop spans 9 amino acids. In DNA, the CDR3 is TGCAGTGCTAGAGATGGCTACGCCTTC. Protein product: CSARDGYAF.

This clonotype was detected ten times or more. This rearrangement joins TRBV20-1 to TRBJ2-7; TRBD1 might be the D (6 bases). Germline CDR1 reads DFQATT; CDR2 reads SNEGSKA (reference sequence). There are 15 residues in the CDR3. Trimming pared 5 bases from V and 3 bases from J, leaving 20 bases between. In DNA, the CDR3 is TGCAGTGCTTGGGGGCCCACACCGGCCCTCTACGAGCAGTACTTC. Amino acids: CSAWGPTPALYEQYF.

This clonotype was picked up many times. The CDR3, as DNA: TGTGCCAGCAGTACCCCATCGTATACGCAGTATTTT. Residues: CASSTPSYTQYF. The chain combines TRBV12-3 or TRBV12-4 with TRBJ2-3; D remains unclear. Between the trimmed V and J ends, which lost 5 bases and 7 bases, there was a span of 10 bases. CDR3 length: 12 residues.

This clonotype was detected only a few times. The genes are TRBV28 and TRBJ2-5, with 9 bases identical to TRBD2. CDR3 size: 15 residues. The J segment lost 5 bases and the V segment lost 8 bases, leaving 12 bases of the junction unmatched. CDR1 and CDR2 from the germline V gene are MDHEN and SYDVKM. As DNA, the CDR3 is TGTGCCAGCGGTGGCGGGAGGGCTGCATGGGAGACCCAGTACTTC. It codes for CASGGGRAAWETQYF.

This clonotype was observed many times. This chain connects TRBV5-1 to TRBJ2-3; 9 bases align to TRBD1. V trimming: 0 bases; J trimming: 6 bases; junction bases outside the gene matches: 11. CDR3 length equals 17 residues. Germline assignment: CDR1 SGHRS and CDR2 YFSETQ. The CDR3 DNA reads TGCGCCAGCAGCTTGGAGTTCCTACGGGGACAGGGTGATACGCAGTATTTT. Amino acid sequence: CASSLEFLRGQGDTQYF.

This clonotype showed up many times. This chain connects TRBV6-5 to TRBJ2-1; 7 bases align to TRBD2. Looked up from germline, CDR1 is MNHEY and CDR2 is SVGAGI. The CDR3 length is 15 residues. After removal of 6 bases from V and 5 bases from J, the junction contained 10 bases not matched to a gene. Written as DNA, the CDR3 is TGTGCCAGCAGCACCAGGCTTCTAGCGGACAATGAGCAGTTCTTC. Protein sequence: CASSTRLLADNEQFF.

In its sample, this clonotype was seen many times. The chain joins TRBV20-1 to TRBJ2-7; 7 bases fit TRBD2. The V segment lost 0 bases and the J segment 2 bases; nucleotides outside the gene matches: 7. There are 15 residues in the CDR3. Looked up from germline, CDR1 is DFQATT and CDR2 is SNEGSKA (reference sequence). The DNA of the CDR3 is TGCAGTGCTAGAGATTTGCTACGGGGGGCCTACGAGCAGTACTTC. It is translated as CSARDLLRGAYEQYF.

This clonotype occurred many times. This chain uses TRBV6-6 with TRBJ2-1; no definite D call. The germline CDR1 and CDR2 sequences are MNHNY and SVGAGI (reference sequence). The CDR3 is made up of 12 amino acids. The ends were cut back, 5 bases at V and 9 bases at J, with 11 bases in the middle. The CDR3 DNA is TGTGCCAGCAGTCCAGGCCTTAGTGAGCAGTTCTTC. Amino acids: CASSPGLSEQFF.

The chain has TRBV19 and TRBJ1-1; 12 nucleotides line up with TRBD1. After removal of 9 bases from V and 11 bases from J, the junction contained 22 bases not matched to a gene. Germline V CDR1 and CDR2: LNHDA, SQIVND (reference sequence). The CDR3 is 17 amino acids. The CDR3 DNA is TGTGCCAGCCACCAATTAGGGTCCCCGGGACAGGGGGCTGCGGCTTTCTTT. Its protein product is CASHQLGSPGQGAAAFF.

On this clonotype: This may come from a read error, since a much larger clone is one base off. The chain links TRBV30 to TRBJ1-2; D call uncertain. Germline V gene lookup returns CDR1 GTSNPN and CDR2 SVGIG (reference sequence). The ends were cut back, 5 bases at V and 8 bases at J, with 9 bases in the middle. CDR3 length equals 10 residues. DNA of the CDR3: TGTGCCTGGGGCGAGAGCGGCTACACCTTC. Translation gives CAWGESGYTF.

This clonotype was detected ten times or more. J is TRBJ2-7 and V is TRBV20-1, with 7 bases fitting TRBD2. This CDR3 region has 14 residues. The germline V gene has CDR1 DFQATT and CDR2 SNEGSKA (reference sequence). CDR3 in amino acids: CSRLRKGGSNEQYF. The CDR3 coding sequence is TGCAGCCGCCTCCGAAAGGGAGGGAGTAACGAGCAGTACTTC.

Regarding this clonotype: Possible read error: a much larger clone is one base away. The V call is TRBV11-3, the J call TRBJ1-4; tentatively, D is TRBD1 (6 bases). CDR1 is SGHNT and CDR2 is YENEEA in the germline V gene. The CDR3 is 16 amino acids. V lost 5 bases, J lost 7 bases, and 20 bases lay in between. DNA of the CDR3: TGTGCCAGCAGCGAACGGGGGGGACAAAAAGGTGAAAAACTGTTTTTT. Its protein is CASSERGGQKGEKLFF.

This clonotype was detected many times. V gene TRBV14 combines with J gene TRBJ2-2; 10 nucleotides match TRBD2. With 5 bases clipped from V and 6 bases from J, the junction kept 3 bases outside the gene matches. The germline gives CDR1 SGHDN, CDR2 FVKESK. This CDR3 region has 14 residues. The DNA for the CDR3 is TGTGCCAGCAGCTATCTAGCGGGAGCCGGGGAGCTGTTTTTT. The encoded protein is CASSYLAGAGELFF.

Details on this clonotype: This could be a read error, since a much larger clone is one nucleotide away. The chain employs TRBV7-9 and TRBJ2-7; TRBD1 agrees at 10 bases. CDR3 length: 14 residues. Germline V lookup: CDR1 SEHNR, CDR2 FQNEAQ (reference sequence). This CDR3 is CASSQLGQGYGQYF. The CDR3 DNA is TGTGCCAGCAGCCAACTGGGACAGGGGTACGGGCAGTACTTC. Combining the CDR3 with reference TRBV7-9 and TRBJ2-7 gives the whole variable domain DTGVSQNPRHKITKRGQNVTFRCDPISEHNRLYWYRQTLGQGPEFLTYFQNEAQLEKSRLLSDRFSAERPKGSFSTLEIQRTEQGDSAMYLCASSQLGQGYGQYFGPGTRLTVT.

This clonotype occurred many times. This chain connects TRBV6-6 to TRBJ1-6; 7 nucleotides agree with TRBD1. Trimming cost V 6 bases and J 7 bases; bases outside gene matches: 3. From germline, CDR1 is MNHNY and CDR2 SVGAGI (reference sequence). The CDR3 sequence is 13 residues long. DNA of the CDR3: TGTGCCAGCAGGGACAGGACGAATTCACCCCTCCACTTT. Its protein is CASRDRTNSPLHF.

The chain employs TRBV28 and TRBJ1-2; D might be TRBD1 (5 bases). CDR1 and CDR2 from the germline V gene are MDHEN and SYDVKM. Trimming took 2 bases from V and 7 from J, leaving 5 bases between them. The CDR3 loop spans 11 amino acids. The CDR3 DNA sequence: TGTGCCAGCAGTTTAACAGGTGGCTACACCTTC. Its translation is CASSLTGGYTF.

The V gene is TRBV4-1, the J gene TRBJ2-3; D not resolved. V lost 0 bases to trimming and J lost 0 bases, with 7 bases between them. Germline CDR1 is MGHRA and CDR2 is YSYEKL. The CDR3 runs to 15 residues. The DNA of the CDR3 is TGCGCCAGCAGCCAAGACGGGTTGAGCACAGATACGCAGTATTTT. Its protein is CASSQDGLSTDTQYF.

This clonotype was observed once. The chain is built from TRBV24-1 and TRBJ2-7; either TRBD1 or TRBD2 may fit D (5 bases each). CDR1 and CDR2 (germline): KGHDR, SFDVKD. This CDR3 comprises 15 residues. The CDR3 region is CSASDLPGRSYEQYF. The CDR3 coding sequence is TGTTCCGCCAGTGATTTGCCGGGACGGTCCTACGAGCAGTACTTC.